The 4 T cell receptor beta chains listed next were all sequenced from one sample in a study of blood T cell repertoires in COVID-19 (dated by TCRdb to the early 2020s). Receptor libraries were prepared by the immunoSEQ multiplex PCR assay. As stored in TCRdb, this immuneACCESS dataset retains in-frame rearrangements with V and J assigned. A fraction of the clones does not appear; measured against another copy, unresolved V genes explain less than half of the discrepancy, and the remainder lacks a known reason. The sample table records about 310,000 clones; around 90% of these occur just once. The ten top clones hold approximately 4.7% of the sample. Sequenced: PBMCs or T cells enriched from blood (not recorded which). The receptors were gathered from a man in his sixties who had recovered from COVID-19.

The chain couples TRBV5-6 to TRBJ1-5; possibly TRBD1 for D (5 bases). Trimming shortened V by 0 bases and J by 6 bases, and 10 bases separated the two germline ends. CDR3 size: 14 residues. The V gene's germline CDR1 is SGHDT and CDR2 YYEEEE. CDR3 amino acids: CASSLGQMGQPQHF. CDR3 DNA sequence: TGTGCCAGCAGCTTGGGACAGATGGGTCAGCCCCAGCATTTT.

The chain joins TRBV2 to TRBJ2-3; the D is unclear. Trimming took off 5 bases at V and 4 bases at J, with 7 bases between the two ends. Germline V gene data show CDR1 as SNHLY and CDR2 as FYNNEI. The CDR3 totals 12 residues. The CDR3 sequence is CASSWASDTQYF. Here the CDR3 DNA reads TGTGCCAGCAGTTGGGCTTCAGATACGCAGTATTTT.

Only a few counts were recorded for this clone. V usage is TRBV11-2 and J usage is TRBJ2-1, with TRBD2 identical over 8 bases. The CDR3 is 15 residues long. The germline V gene has CDR1 SGHAT and CDR2 FQNNGV. V gave up 7 bases and J gave up 4 bases; unmatched junction bases: 9. The CDR3 DNA follows: TGTGCCAGCAACGCAGGACTAGCATATTACAATGAGCAGTTCTTC. Its protein product is CASNAGLAYYNEQFF.

The genes are TRBV12-3 or TRBV12-4 and TRBJ2-3, with D uncertain. V lost 6 bases and J lost 3, with 4 bases in between. The CDR3 is 11 amino acids. CDR3: CASRTTDTQYF. The CDR3 coding sequence is TGTGCCAGCAGAACAACAGATACGCAGTATTTT.